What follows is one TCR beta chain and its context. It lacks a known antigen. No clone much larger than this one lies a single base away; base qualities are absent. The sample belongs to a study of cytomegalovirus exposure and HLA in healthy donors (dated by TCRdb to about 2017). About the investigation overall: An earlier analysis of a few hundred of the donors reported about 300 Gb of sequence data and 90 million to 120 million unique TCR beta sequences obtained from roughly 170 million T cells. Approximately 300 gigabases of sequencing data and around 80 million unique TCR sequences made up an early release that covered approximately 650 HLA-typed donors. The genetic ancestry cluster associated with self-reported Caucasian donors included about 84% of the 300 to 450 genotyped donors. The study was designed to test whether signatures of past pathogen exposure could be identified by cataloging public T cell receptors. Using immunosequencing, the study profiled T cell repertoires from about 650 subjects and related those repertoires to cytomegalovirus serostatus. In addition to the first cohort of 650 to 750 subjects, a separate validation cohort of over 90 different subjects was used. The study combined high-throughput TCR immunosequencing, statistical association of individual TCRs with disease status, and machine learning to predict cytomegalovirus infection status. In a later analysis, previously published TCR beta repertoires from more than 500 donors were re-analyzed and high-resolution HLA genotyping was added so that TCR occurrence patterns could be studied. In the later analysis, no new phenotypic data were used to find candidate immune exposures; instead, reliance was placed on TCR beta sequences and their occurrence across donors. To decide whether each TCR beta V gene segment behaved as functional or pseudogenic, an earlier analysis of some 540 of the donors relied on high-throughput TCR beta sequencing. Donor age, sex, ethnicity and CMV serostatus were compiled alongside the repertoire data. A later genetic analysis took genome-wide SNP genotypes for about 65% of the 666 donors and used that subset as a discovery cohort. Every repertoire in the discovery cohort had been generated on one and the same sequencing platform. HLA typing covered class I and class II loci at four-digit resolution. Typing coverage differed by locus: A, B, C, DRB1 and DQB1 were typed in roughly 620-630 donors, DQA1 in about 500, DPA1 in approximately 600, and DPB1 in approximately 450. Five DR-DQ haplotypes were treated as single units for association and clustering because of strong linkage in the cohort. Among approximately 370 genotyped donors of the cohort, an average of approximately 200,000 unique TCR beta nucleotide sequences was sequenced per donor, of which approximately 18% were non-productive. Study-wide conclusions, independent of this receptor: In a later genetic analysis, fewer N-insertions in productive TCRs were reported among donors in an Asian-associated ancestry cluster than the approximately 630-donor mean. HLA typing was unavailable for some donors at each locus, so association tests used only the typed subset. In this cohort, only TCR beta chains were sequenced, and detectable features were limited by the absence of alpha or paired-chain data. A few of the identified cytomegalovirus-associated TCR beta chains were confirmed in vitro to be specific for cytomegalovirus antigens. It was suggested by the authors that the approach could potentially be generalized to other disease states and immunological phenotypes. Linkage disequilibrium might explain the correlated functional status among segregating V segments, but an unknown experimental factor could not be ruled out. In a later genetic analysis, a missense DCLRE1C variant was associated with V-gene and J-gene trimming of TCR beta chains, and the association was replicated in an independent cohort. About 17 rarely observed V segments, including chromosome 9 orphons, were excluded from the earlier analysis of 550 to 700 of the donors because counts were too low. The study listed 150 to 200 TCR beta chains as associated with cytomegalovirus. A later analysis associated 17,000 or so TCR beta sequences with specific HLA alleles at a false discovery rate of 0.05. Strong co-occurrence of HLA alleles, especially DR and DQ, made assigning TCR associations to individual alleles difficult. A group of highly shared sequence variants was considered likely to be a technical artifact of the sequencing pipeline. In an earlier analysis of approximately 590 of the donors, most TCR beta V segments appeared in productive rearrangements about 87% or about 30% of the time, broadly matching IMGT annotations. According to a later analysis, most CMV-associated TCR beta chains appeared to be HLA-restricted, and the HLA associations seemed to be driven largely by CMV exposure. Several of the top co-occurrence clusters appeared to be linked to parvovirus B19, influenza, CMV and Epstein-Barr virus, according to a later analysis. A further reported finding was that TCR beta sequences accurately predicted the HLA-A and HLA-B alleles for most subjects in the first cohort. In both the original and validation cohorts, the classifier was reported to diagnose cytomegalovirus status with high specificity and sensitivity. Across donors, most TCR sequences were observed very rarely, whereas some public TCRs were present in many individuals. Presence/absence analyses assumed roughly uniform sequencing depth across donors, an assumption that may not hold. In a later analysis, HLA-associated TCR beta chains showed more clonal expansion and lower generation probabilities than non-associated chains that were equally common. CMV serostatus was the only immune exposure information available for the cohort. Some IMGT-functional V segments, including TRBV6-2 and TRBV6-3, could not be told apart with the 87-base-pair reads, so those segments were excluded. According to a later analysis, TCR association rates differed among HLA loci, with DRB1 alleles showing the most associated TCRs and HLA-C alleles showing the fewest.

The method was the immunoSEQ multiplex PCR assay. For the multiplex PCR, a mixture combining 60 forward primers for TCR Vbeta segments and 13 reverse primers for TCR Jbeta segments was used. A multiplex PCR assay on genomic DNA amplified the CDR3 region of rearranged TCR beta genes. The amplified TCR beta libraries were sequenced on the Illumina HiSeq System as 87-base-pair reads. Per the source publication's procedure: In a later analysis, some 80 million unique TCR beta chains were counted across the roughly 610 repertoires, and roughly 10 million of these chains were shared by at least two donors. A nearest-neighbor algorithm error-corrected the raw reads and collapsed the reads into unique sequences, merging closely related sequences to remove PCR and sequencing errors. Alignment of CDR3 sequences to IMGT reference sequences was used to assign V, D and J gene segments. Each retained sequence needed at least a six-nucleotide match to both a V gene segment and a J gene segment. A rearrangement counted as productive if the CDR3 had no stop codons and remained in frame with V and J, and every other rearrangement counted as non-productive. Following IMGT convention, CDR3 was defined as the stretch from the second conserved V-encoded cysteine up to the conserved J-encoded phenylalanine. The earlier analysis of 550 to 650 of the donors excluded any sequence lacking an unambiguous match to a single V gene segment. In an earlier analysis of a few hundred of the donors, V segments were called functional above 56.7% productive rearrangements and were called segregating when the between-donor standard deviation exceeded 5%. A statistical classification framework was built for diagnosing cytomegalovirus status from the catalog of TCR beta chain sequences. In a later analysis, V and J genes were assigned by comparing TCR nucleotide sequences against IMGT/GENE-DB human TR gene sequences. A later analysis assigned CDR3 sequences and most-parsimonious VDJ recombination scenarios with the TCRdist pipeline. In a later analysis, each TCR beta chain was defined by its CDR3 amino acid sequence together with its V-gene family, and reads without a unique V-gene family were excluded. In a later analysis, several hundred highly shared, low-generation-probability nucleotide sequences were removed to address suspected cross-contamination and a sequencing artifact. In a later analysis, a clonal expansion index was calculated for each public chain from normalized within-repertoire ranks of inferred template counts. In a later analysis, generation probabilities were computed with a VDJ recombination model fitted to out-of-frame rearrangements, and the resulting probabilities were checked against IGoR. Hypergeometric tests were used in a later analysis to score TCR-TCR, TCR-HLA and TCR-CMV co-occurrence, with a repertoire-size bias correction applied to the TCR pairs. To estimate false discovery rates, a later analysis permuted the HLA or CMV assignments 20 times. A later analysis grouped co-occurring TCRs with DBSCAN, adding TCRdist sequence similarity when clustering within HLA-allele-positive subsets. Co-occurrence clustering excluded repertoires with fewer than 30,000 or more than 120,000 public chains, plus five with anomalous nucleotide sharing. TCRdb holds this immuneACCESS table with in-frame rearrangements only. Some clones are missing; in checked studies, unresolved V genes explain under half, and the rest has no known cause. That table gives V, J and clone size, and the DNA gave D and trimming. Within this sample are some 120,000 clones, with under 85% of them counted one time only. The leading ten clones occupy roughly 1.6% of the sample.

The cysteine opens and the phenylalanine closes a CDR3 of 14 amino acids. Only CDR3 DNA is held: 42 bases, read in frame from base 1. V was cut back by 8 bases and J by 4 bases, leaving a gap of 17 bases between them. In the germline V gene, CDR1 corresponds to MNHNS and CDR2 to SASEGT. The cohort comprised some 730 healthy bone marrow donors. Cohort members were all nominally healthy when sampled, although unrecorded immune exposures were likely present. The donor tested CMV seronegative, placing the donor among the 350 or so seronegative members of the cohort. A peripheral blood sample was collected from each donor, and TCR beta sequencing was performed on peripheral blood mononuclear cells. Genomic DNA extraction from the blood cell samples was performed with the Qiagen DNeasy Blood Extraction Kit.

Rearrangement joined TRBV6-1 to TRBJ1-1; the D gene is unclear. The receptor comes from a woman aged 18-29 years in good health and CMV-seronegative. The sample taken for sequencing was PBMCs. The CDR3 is CASQTEGLGTEAFF. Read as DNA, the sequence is TGTGCCAGCCAAACCGAGGGTTTAGGCACTGAAGCTTTCTTT.